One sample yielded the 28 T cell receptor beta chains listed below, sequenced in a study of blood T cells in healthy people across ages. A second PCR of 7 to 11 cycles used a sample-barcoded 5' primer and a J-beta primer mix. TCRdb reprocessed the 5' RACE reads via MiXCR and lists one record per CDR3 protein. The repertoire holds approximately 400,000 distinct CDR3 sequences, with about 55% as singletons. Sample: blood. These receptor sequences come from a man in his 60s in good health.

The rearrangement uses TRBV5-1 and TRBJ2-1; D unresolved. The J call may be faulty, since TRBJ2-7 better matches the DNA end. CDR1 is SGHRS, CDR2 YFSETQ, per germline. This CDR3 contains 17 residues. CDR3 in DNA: TGCGCCAGCAGCTTGGTTGTAGGCCTATCATCCTACAATGAGCAGTACTTC. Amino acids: CASSLVVGLSSYNEQYF.

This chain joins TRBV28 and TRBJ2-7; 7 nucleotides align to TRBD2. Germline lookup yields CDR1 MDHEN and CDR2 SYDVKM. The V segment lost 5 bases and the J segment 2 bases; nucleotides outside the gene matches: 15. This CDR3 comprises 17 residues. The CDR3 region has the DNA TGTGCCAGCAGTCCCCCCCCGGGGGGTTACCTCACCTACGAGCAGTACTTC. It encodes CASSPPPGGYLTYEQYF. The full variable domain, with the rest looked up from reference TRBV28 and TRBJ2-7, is DVKVTQSSRYLVKRTGEKVFLECVQDMDHENMFWYRQDPGLGLRLIYFSYDVKMKEKGDIPEGYSVSREKKERFSLILESASTNQTSMYLCASSPPPGGYLTYEQYFGPGTRLTVT.

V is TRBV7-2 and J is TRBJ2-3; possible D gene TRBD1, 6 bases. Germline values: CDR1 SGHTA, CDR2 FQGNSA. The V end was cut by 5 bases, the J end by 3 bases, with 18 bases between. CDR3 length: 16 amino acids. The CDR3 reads CASSPHGRGVTDTQYF. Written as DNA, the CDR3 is TGTGCCAGCAGCCCCCACGGCAGGGGTGTTACAGATACGCAGTATTTT.

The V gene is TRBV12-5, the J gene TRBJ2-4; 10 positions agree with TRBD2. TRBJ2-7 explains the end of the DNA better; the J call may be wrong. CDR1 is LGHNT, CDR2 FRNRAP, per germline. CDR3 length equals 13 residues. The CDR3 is CASGSGRDGEQYF. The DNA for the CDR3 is TGTGCTAGTGGTAGCGGGAGGGACGGCGAGCAGTACTTC.

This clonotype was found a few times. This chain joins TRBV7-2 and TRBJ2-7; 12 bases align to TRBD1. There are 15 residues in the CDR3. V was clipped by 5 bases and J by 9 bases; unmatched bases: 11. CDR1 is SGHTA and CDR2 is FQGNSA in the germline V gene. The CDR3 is CASSPDWDRGRRQYF. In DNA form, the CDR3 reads TGTGCCAGCAGCCCCGACTGGGACAGGGGGCGACGGCAGTACTTC.

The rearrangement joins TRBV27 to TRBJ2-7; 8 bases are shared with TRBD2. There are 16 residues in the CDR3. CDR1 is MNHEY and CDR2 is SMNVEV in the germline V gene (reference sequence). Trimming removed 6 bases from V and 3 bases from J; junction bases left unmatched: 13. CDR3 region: CASRPGRAGANYEQYF. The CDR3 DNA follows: TGTGCCAGCAGGCCCGGACGAGCGGGAGCTAACTACGAGCAGTACTTC.

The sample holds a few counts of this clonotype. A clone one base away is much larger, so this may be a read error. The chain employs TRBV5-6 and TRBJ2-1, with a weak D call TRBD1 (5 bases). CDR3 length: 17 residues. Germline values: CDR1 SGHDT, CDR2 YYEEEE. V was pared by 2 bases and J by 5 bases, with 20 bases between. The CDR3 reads CASSFNGFGATNNEQFF. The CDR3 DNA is TGTGCCAGCAGCTTTAACGGGTTTGGGGCTACTAACAATGAGCAGTTCTTC. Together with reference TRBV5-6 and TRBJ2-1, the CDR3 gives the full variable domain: DAGVTQSPTHLIKTRGQQVTLRCSPKSGHDTVSWYQQALGQGPQFIFQYYEEEERQRGNFPDRFSGHQFPNYSSELNVNALLLGDSALYLCASSFNGFGATNNEQFFGPGTRLTVL.

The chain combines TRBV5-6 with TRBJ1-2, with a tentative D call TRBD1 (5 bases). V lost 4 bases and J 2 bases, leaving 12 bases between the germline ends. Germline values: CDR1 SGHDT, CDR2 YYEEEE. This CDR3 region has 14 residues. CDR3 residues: CASSPGHGNYGYTF. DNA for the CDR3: TGTGCCAGCAGCCCTGGACACGGAAACTATGGCTACACCTTC.

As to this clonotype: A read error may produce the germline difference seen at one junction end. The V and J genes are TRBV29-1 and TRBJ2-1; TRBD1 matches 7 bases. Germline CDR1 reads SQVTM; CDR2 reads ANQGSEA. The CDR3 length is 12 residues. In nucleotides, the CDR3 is TGTAGTGGGACAGAACAATACAATGAGCAGTTCTTC. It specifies CSGTEQYNEQFF.

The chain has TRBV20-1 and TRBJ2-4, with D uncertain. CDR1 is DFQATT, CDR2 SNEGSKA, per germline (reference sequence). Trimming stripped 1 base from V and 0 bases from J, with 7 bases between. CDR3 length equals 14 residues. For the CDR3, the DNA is TGCAGTGCTAGAGTTGCACTAGCCAAAAACATTCAGTACTTC. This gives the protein CSARVALAKNIQYF.

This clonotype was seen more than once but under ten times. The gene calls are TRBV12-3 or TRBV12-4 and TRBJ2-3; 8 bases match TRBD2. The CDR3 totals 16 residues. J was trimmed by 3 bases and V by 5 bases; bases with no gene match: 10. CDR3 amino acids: CASSPHLGGGTDTQYF. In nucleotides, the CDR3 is TGTGCCAGCAGTCCGCATCTCGGGGGGGGAACAGATACGCAGTATTTT.

CDR3 sequence (DNA): TGTGCCAGCAGCCAACTCCGGGCCATAACTACAGATACGCAGTATTTT. It codes for CASSQLRAITTDTQYF. The rearrangement joins TRBV14 to TRBJ2-3; D is undetermined. The V gene's germline CDR1 is SGHDN and CDR2 FVKESK. CDR3 length equals 16 residues. V was cut by 2 bases and J by 3 bases, with 15 bases left in between.

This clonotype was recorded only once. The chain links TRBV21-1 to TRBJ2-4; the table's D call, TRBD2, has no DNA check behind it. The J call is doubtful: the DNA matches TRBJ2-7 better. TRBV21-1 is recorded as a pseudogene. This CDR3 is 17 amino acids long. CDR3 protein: CASSPLTHSSGSREQYF. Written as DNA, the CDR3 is TGTGCCAGCAGCCCCCTAACCCATTCTAGCGGGAGCCGCGAGCAGTACTTC.

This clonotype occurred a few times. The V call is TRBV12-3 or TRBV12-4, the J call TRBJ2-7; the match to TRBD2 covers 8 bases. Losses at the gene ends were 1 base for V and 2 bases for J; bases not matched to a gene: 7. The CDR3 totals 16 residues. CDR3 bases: TGTGCCAGCAGTTTAGGAGCGGGGGCCCCACCCTACGAGCAGTACTTC. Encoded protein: CASSLGAGAPPYEQYF.

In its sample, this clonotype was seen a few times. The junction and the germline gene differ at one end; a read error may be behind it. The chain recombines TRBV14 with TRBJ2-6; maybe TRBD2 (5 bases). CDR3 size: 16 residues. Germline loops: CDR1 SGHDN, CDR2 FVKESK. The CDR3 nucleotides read TGTGCTAGCAGCCTCCAAGGAGGCTCTGGGGCCAACGTCCTGACTTTC. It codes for CASSLQGGSGANVLTF.

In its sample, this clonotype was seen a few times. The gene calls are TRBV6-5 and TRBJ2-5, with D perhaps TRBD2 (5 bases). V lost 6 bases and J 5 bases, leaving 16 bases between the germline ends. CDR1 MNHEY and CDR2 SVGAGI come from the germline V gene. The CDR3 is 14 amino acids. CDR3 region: CASSPVLVGETQYF. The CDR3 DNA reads TGTGCCAGCAGCCCGGTACTAGTCGGGGAGACCCAGTACTTC.

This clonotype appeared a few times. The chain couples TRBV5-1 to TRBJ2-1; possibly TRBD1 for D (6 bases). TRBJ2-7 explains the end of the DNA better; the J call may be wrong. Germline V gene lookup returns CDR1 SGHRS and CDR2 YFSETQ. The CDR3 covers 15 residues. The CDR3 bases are TGCGCCAGCAGGTTTCAGGGGAAAGCAGGGAATGAGCAGTACTTC. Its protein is CASRFQGKAGNEQYF.

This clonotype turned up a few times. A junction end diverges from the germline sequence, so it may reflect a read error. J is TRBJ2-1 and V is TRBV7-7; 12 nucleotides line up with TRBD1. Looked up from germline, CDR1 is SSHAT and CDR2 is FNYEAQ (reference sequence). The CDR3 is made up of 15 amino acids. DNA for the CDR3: TGTGCTAGCAGCTTAGGGACAGGGGGCCACAATGAGCAGTTCTTC. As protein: CASSLGTGGHNEQFF.

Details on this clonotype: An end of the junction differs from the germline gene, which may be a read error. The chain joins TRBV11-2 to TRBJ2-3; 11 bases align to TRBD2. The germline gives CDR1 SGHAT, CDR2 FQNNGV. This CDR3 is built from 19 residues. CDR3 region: CTSSLVEGALAGGADTQYF. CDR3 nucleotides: TGTACCAGCAGCTTAGTTGAGGGGGCTCTAGCGGGAGGCGCAGATACGCAGTATTTT.

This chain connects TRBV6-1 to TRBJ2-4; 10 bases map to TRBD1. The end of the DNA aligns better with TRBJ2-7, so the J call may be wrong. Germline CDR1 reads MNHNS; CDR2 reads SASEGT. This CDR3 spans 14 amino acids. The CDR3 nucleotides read TGTGCCAGCAGGTACAGACAGGGGGCAAGCGAGCAGTACTTC. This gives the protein CASRYRQGASEQYF.

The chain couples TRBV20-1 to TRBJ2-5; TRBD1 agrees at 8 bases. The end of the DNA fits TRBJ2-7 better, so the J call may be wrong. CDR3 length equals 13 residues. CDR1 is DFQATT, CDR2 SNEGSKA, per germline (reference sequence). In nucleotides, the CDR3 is TGCAGTGCGACGGACAGGGCCCCCTACGAGCAGTACTTC. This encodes CSATDRAPYEQYF.

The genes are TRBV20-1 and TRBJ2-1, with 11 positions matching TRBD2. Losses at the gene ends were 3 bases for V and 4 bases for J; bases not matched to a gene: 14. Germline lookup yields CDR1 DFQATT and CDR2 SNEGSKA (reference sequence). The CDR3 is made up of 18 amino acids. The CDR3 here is CSARSGTSGSGMYNEQFF. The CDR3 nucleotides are TGCAGTGCTAGGTCGGGGACTAGCGGTAGTGGTATGTACAATGAGCAGTTCTTC.

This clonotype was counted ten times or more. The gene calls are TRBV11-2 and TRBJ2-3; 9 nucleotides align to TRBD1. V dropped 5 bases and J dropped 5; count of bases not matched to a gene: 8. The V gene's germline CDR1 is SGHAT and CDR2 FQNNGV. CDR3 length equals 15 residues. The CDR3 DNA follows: TGTGCCAGCAGCCGACAGGGGGTCCGTCTAGATACGCAGTATTTT. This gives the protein CASSRQGVRLDTQYF.

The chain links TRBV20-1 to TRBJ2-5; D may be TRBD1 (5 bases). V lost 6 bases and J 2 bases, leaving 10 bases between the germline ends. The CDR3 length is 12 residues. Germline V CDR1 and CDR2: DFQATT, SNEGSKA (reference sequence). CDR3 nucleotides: TGCAGTGCACTCAGGACACAAGAGACCCAGTACTTC. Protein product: CSALRTQETQYF.

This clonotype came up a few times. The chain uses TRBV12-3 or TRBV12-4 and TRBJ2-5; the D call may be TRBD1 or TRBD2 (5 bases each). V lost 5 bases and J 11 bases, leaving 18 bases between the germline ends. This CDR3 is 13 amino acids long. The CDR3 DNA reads TGTGCCAGCAGTGCCGGGGCGGCGGATGAGCAGTACTTC. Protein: CASSAGAADEQYF.

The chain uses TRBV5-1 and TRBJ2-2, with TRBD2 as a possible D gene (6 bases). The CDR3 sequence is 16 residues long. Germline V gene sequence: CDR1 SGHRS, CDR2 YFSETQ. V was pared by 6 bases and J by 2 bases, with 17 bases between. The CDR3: CASMRPRSGNTGELFF. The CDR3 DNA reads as TGCGCCAGCATGCGCCCCCGTAGCGGAAACACCGGGGAGCTGTTTTTT. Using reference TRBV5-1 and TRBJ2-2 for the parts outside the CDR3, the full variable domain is KAGVTQTPRYLIKTRGQQVTLSCSPISGHRSVSWYQQTPGQGLQFLFEYFSETQRNKGNFPGRFSGRQFSNSRSEMNVSTLELGDSALYLCASMRPRSGNTGELFFGEGSRLTVL.

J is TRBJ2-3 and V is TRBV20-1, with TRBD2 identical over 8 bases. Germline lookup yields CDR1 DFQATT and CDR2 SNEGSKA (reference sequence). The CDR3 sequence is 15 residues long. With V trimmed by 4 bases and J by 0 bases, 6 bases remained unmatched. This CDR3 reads CSAIGGETSTDTQYF. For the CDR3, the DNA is TGCAGTGCTATCGGGGGGGAAACTAGCACAGATACGCAGTATTTT.

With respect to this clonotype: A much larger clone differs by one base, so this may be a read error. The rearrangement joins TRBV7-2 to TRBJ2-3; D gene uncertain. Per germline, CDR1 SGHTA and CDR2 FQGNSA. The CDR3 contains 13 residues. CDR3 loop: CASSFILRDTRYF. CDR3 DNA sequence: TGTGCCAGCAGCTTTATCCTGCGCGATACGCGGTATTTT.